This T cell receptor (beta chain) derives from a study of Ad26.COV2.S vaccination and SARS-CoV-2 variants (dated by TCRdb to the early 2020s). Regarding the research as a whole: Donors in the vaccine arm were drawn from COV1001, a multicentre, randomized, double-blind, placebo-controlled phase I-IIa trial testing Ad26.COV2.S in healthy adults. Dosing of Ad26.COV2.S was intramuscular, at either 5x10^10 or 1x10^11 viral particles, delivered as one shot or as two shots spaced 56 days apart. Sequencing of the TCRbeta repertoire served to evaluate the specificity and breadth of SARS-CoV-2-reactive T cell receptors following Ad26.COV2.S vaccination. The TCR-sequenced set comprised around 30 samples: approximately 19 Ad26.COV2.S vaccine recipients, 5 placebo recipients and 8 SARS-CoV-2 convalescent individuals. Trial participants were randomized into five groups of five: low-dose or high-dose Ad26.COV2.S given once or twice, or placebo on both occasions. Blinding of investigators to trial group allocation was maintained during experiments and outcome assessment. Results the study describes overall, beyond this receptor: The authors noted that the TCR breadth and depth analyses may have underestimated total T cell responses. Compared with placebo recipients, Ad26.COV2.S recipients showed higher spike-specific TCR breadth (P = 0.0014). After vaccination, substantial breadth of spike-specific CD8+ and CD4+ T cell responses was reported. Vaccine and placebo recipients had similar non-spike TCR breadth, a finding consistent with the vaccine containing only spike. The study was not powered for comparison of responses between vaccine doses or regimens.

TCRbeta CDR3 regions were sequenced with the immunoSEQ Assay. After extraction, genomic DNA underwent amplification by bias-controlled multiplex PCR, followed by high-throughput sequencing. As for the authors' bioinformatics: To quantify the absolute abundance of every unique TCRbeta CDR3 region, sequences were collapsed and filtered. Usable DNA was measured by amplifying reference genes present in all nucleated cells, and TCRbeta template counts were normalized to that usable DNA to estimate T cell fraction. Repertoire TCRs were annotated as SARS-CoV-2-specific by exact matching of V gene, CDR3 amino acid sequence and J gene to a known reactive TCR set. The reference SARS-CoV-2 TCR set was derived from MIRA and filtered for enrichment in COVID-19-positive ImmuneCODE repertoires, a step that removed public or cross-reactive TCRs. Using the MIRA antigens, annotated TCRs were further analysed by specific ORF or by position within an ORF. Breadth was defined as the number of annotated unique rearrangements divided by the total number of unique productive rearrangements, and depth was defined as the summed frequency of the annotated unique rearrangements. TCR breadth was compared between groups using two-sided Wilcoxon rank-sum tests. In TCRdb, the immuneACCESS table is reduced to in-frame sequences with V and J assigned. These tables do not hold every clone; where another copy was compared, an unresolved V gene accounts for under half, and the others remain unexplained. V, J and clone size are those of that table, while D and trimming were read from the DNA. Recorded for this sample are fewer than 500,000 clones; about nine tenths of them occurred a single time. The ten largest account for roughly 3.9% of the sample.

There are 15 amino acids in the CDR3, from cysteine to phenylalanine inclusive. Only CDR3 DNA remains: 45 bases, in frame from the first base. Trimming at the junction amounts to 7 bases on V and 2 bases on J, and the germline ends lie 12 bases apart. The germline V gene gives CDR1 as MNHEY and CDR2 as SVGAGI. Comments on this clone: The target of this receptor is not known. Nothing much larger sits one base from this clone, and base qualities are not available.

The treatment or condition tag for this specimen amounts to: some 20 received Ad26.COV2.S at low or high dose, single or two shots; roughly five received placebo; per-sample allocation not given. Repertoires of vaccine and placebo recipients were sequenced from samples collected on day 63 after the first injection. In Cohort 1b, roughly 25 adults aged 18-55 years were enrolled at a single site in Boston, USA, between 29 July and 7 August 2020. Ad26.COV2.S consisted of a replication-incompetent adenovirus type 26 vector by which a prefusion-stabilized SARS-CoV-2 spike protein from the original Wuhan strain was expressed.

The material sequenced was peripheral blood, taken in a trial of Ad26.COV2.S vaccine versus placebo. The chain was built from TRBV6-5 and TRBJ1-6; TRBD1 could be the D gene, as 6 bases match. The sequence came from a person aged 18 to 65 who received the Ad26.COV2.S COVID-19 vaccine or a placebo. CDR3 reads: CASTAGTTYNSPLHF. The DNA sequence is given as TGTGCCAGCACAGCCGGGACAACCTATAATTCACCCCTCCACTTT.